This TCR beta chain was sequenced in a study of blood T cell repertoires in COVID-19 (TCRdb year 2020). With regard to the full study: Collaborator samples came from the United States, Italy and Spain and covered acute and convalescent phases of COVID-19. Deeply sampled blood TCRbeta repertoires from subjects exposed to, actively infected with, or recovered from COVID-19 were included in the dataset. Nearly every sample came with metadata listing a de-identified subject ID, COVID-19 status, age in years and sex. The material from the prospective study consisted of cDNA or gDNA derived from T cells, B-cell-depleted T cells, or PBMCs. Samples came from the ongoing ImmuneRACE study (first 160 participants) plus 1,254 subjects from 6 global collaborators. The repertoires were released in a freely available public database intended as a resource for research on the immune response to SARS-CoV-2. Where available, HLA class I and class II types were taken from metadata supplied by the sample provider and were not determined by assay-based typing. General findings and caveats noted by the study authors: Clinical and demographic metadata were provided uncurated, with the amount varying by source and participant.

One collaborating source in Seattle enrolled patients while the patients were actively infected and followed the patients over time throughout the course of disease. Whole blood was collected in K2EDTA tubes by collaborating institutions according to the institutions' own protocols. For TCRbeta analysis, collaborator samples were shipped as frozen whole blood, as isolated PBMCs, or as DNA extracted from either sample type. Notes on this clone: No antigen is known for it. A junction end diverges from the germline sequence, so it may reflect a read error.

TCRbeta CDR3 regions were amplified from genomic DNA using the immunoSEQ Assay, a bias-controlled multiplex PCR. The authors processed their data as follows. Within the assay, amplification of reference gene primers was used to estimate how many nucleated cells each sample contained. Sequence reads were collapsed and filtered to measure the absolute abundance of every unique TCRbeta CDR3 rearrangement. For each sample, productive Simpson clonality was calculated by taking the square root of Simpson's diversity index across productive rearrangements. The source is immuneACCESS, and TCRdb retained only in-frame sequences with V and J called. Part of the clones is not carried over; for the studies checked, unresolved V genes explain less than half of this, and the remainder is unexplained. V and J calls and clone size are copied from that table; D and trimming were computed from the DNA. A total of some 450,000 clones appear in this sample, about 90% of them only once. Less than 0.95% of the sample is in the top ten clones.

Source material: peripheral blood. The receptor comes from a man between 18 and 35 years old with COVID-19, enrolled during active disease.

The encoded CDR3 is CASSLAGLGNTEAFF. The bases read TGTGCCAGCAGCCTAGCGGGACTCGGGAACACTGAAGCTTTCTTT. The chain is made from TRBV7-9 and TRBJ1-1; matching of 5 bases hints at TRBD1 as the D gene. CDR3 length: 15 amino acids, cysteine to phenylalanine. Just the 45-base CDR3 DNA is kept, in frame starting at base 1. From the germline V gene (reference sequence), CDR1 is SEHNR and CDR2 is FQNEAQ.